The entry below gives a single T cell receptor (beta chain) sequence along with its context. This clone was seen only a few times. The clone's antigen remains unknown. No clone much larger than this one lies a single base away; base qualities are absent. Other DNA sequences in the same sample also yield this CDR3. The data are from a study of shared clonotypes between healthy human individuals (TCRdb year 2020). Regarding the study in general: The cohort comprised a couple of women and a few men aged 18 to 49 years. To increase sequencing depth and limit assay-specific biases, different laboratories used diverse techniques to prepare libraries and sequence TCR repertoires. Per donor, three plates each were used for CD4 naive and CD4 memory, two for CD8 naive, and one for CD8 memory. To estimate repertoire size and how much clonotypes are shared between individuals, the study performed deep sequencing of blood TCR repertoires from a few healthy adults. Each donor's leukapheresis produced roughly between roughly 0.85 and 10 billion PBMCs.

Study-wide conclusions, independent of this receptor: The small number of donors limited the genetic and exposure-history diversity represented. Rarefaction of sorted-subset datasets indicated incomplete sequencing despite the large sequencing depth. Larger estimated clonotype richness was generally found for naive subsets than for memory subsets. Across a handful of donors, approximately 4.6% of naive CD4, around 3.5% of naive CD8, roughly 2.2% of memory CD4, and approximately 0.4% of memory CD8 clonotypes were shared. Based on pairwise subsampling, the degree of clonotype sharing among donors was expected to be affected by sequencing depth. Compared with non-shared clonotypes, clonotypes shared by all four sorted-subset donors had higher generation probabilities. Only blood was sampled, and tissue TCR repertoires likely differ from those in blood.

The CDR3 covers 14 residues, taking in both the cysteine and the phenylalanine. Only CDR3 DNA is held: 42 bases, read in frame from base 1. As encoded in the germline V gene (reference sequence), CDR1 is SGHNT while CDR2 is YYREEE. V has 3 bases trimmed and J has 2 bases trimmed; junction bases matching no gene number 1. Using the deep immunoSEQ assay, multiplex PCR amplified TCR CDR3 regions from genomic DNA. Extracted genomic DNA from each cell subset was spread evenly across all wells of several immunoSEQ 96-well plates, with each plate serving as a replicate. For sorted subsets, each replicate PCR was loaded with about 200 ng genomic DNA, equivalent to 25,000 to 35,000 T cell genomes. Purified libraries were measured with a Qubit 3.0 fluorometer, size-checked on a Bioanalyzer 2100, and measured again with the KAPA Library Quantification kit. Every immunoSEQ 96-well plate was sequenced on a separate single-read 150-cycle Illumina NextSeq 550 flow cell. In the authors' own workflow: Because the immunoSEQ output included only junctional sequences and no quality scores, the filtering could not be the same as the filtering used for full-length reads. To assign V/J genes and CDR3, sequences were annotated against IMGT germline references using PyIR, a Python wrapper for IgBLAST v1.9. Any read was removed if the V/J assignment was weak (E-value above 1e-6), the CDR3 was missing, or the read contained stop codons, out-of-frame junctions, or ambiguous translated residues. V3J clonotypes were defined as sequences sharing the same inferred V gene, J gene, and CDR3 amino acid sequence. To compute the percentage overlap between repertoires, the number of shared unique clonotypes was divided by the size of the smaller repertoire. Richness of each repertoire was evaluated using RTK rarefaction, the Chao1 estimator, and Recon v2.1 estimates of unobserved clonotypes. Generation probabilities for all TCRbeta clonotypes obtained by the gDNA method from four donors were computed using OLGA. As stored in TCRdb, this immuneACCESS dataset retains in-frame rearrangements with V and J assigned. A fraction of the clones does not appear; measured against another copy, unresolved V genes explain less than half of the discrepancy, and the remainder lacks a known reason. That table furnishes V, J and clone size, whereas the DNA furnished D and trimming. The sample contains around 2,100,000 clones, about 95% of them found a single time. In total, the top ten clones hold roughly 1% of the sample.

For the CD8 naive samples, CD45RO-negative cells were positively selected for CCR7, yielding a CD45RA+CCR7+ population from which TemRA cells were excluded. Healthy HIV-negative adults with no recently reported acute infections or vaccinations were included as donors. Every donor was a Caucasian adult living in Nashville, Tennessee, USA. Blood was collected by leukapheresis, and PBMCs were isolated by Ficoll-Histopaque density gradient centrifugation and then cryopreserved in liquid nitrogen vapor phase. Analytical flow cytometry was used to check the purity and quantity of each magnetically sorted T cell population. Each sorted fraction had its genomic DNA isolated and then quantified by UV absorbance on a Nanodrop 2000c.

The clonotype was recovered from a man between 18 and 35 years old in good health. The rearranged segments are TRBV5-4 and TRBJ2-7; 11 junctional bases match TRBD2. Sequencing used naive CD8+ T cells sorted from blood. The cell subset or site label, read with the paper, signifies: CD45RA+CCR7+. The CDR3 is CASSSGLAAYEQYF. The nucleotides are TGTGCCAGCAGCTCGGGACTAGCGGCCTACGAGCAGTACTTC.